This TCR beta chain appears in the sequencing data of a study of blood T cell repertoires in COVID-19. Germline V gives CDR1 SGHRS, CDR2 YFSETQ. Trimming pared 4 bases from V and 5 bases from J, leaving 12 bases between. CDR3 length: 13 amino acids. The assay was immunoSEQ multiplex PCR, and TCRdb's table has in-frame clones only and misses some. The sample carries 150,000 to 200,000 clones, 92% recorded once. As regards this clone: Other DNA sequences within the sample encode an identical CDR3.

The sample taken for sequencing was peripheral blood. The receptor was derived from a man younger than 40 with COVID-19, enrolled during active disease. V usage is TRBV5-1 and J usage is TRBJ1-1; tentatively, D is TRBD1 (5 bases). The CDR3 DNA reads TGCGCCAGCAGCGTTCAGGGATCGACTGAAGCTTTCTTT. Translated: CASSVQGSTEAFF.